This T cell receptor (beta chain) was identified during a study of OX40 agonist ivuxolimab in advanced cancers. Across the whole study: Intravenous ivuxolimab at 0.01 to 10 mg/kg was given to patients every 2 weeks. The study reported partial responses in three patients: one hepatocellular carcinoma, two cutaneous melanoma.

Some clones are missing from TCRdb's copy, which holds only in-frame ones; the method was immunoSEQ multiplex PCR. Of roughly 61,000 clones in the sample, nearly 90% were seen once. This CDR3 contains 15 residues. Germline CDR1 and CDR2: ENHRY and SYGVKD. Between the trimmed V and J ends, which lost 10 bases and 5 bases, there was a span of 20 bases. The source of this sequence is an adult with an advanced solid tumor such as melanoma, head and neck, liver or kidney cancer. The chain links TRBV10-3 to TRBJ2-2; D assignment may be TRBD1 or TRBD2 (6 bases each). Here the sequenced sample was CD4+ or CD8+ T cells sorted from blood, taken in a trial of the OX40 agonist ivuxolimab. The CDR3 DNA reads TGTGCCACTCGAACAGGGAGGAGTCGAACCGGGGAGCTGTTTTTT. As protein: CATRTGRSRTGELFF.